These 29 T cell receptor beta chains came from one sample sequenced in a study of cytomegalovirus exposure and HLA in healthy donors. PCR amplification relied on 60 Vbeta primers (plus 13 Jbeta primers). Clones were read by immunoSEQ multiplex PCR, and TCRdb kept only the in-frame ones, dropping some. In total, the table holds around 70,000 clones. Material for sequencing was PBMCs. The receptors shown here come from a boy younger than 18 in good health and CMV-seronegative.

V gene TRBV7-9 combines with J gene TRBJ1-4; D is uncertain. V lost 3 bases and J 7 bases, leaving 15 bases between the germline ends. The CDR3 totals 15 residues. Germline lookup yields CDR1 SEHNR and CDR2 FQNEAQ (reference sequence). The CDR3: CASSFPERVPEKLFF. CDR3 nucleotides: TGTGCCAGCAGCTTCCCCGAACGGGTCCCTGAAAAACTGTTTTTT.

The genes are TRBV6-1 and TRBJ2-3; possibly TRBD2 for D (5 bases). The V end lost 3 bases, the J end lost 0 bases, and 10 bases lay between the germline ends. Germline V gene sequence: CDR1 MNHNS, CDR2 SASEGT. The length of the CDR3 is 15 residues. The chain's CDR3 is CASSDGRTSTDTQYF. CDR3 nucleotides: TGTGCCAGCAGTGACGGGCGGACTAGCACAGATACGCAGTATTTT.

The chain links TRBV4-1 to TRBJ2-7, with TRBD2 matching over 7 bases. V gave up 4 bases and J gave up 6 bases; unmatched junction bases: 12. The CDR3 has 15 residues. Germline V gives CDR1 MGHRA, CDR2 YSYEKL. The CDR3 region is CASSLASAGVSEQYF. CDR3 sequence (DNA): TGCGCCAGCAGCCTAGCCTCTGCGGGAGTAAGCGAGCAGTACTTC.

This chain joins TRBV7-9 and TRBJ1-2; D might be TRBD1 (5 bases). The CDR3 has 15 residues. Deletions cut 1 base from V and 8 bases from J, with 17 bases between. From germline, CDR1 is SEHNR and CDR2 FQNEAQ (reference sequence). The CDR3 coding sequence is TGTGCCAGCAGCTTAGATGGCAGGACAACGGAGGGCTACACCTTC. This encodes CASSLDGRTTEGYTF.

The chain couples TRBV2 to TRBJ2-2, with 7 bases aligning to TRBD1. V trimming: 4 bases; J trimming: 3 bases; junction bases outside the gene matches: 11. Germline lookup yields CDR1 SNHLY and CDR2 FYNNEI. This CDR3 is built from 17 residues. CDR3: CASSATGQRKDTGELFF. DNA for the CDR3: TGTGCCAGCAGTGCGACGGGACAGCGTAAGGACACCGGGGAGCTGTTTTTT.

The chain couples TRBV6-1 to TRBJ2-7; 10 nucleotides match TRBD1. The V segment lost 2 bases and the J segment 5 bases; nucleotides outside the gene matches: 6. The CDR3 loop spans 15 amino acids. CDR1 and CDR2 from the germline V gene are MNHNS and SASEGT. The CDR3 reads CASSEPGQGTHEQYF. DNA for the CDR3: TGTGCCAGCAGTGAACCGGGACAGGGGACCCACGAGCAGTACTTC.

The V and J genes are TRBV27 and TRBJ2-7, with TRBD1 matching 9 bases. The CDR3 is 17 amino acids. Germline-derived CDR1 and CDR2 are MNHEY and SMNVEV (reference sequence). Germline trimming cut 5 bases from V and 6 bases from J; bases unmatched to any gene: 17. The DNA of the CDR3 is TGTGCCAGCAGTGCCCCCGTGGGGACAGGGATTACCGGCGAGCAGTACTTC. Translating it yields CASSAPVGTGITGEQYF.

V usage is TRBV7-9 and J usage is TRBJ2-2; no firm D call. V was trimmed by 7 bases and J by 1 base, leaving 13 bases between them. The CDR3 is made up of 15 amino acids. The germline gives CDR1 SEHNR, CDR2 FQNEAQ (reference sequence). CDR3 in amino acids: CASNPSPLNTGELFF. The CDR3 DNA follows: TGTGCCAGCAACCCAAGCCCCTTGAACACCGGGGAGCTGTTTTTT.

The chain combines TRBV11-3 with TRBJ2-6, with D possibly being TRBD1 (5 bases). The CDR3 is made up of 15 amino acids. Germline CDR1 is SGHNT and CDR2 is YENEEA. V was clipped by 8 bases and J by 2 bases, with 13 bases between them. The CDR3 sequence: CASSKGVTGANVLTF. CDR3 nucleotide sequence: TGTGCCAGCTCAAAAGGGGTTACTGGGGCCAACGTCCTGACTTTC.

This CDR3 reads CASSVGRSGELFF. The CDR3 DNA reads TGTGCCAGCAGTGTAGGGAGGTCCGGGGAGCTGTTTTTT. The chain carries TRBV27 and TRBJ2-2; tentative D call: TRBD2 (6 bases). This CDR3 has 13 residues. Per germline, CDR1 MNHEY and CDR2 SMNVEV (reference sequence). V gave up 5 bases and J gave up 6 bases, with 10 bases separating them.

The rearrangement uses TRBV6-6 and TRBJ1-1, with no clear D. CDR3 length equals 16 residues. Trimming took 4 bases from V and 3 from J, leaving 18 bases between them. CDR1 and CDR2 (germline): MNHNY, SVGAGI (reference sequence). The CDR3 spells CASSFPDGSGDTEAFF. The CDR3 DNA follows: TGTGCCAGCAGTTTTCCGGACGGGAGCGGGGACACTGAAGCTTTCTTT.

This chain joins TRBV7-2 and TRBJ2-2; maybe TRBD1 (6 bases). Germline CDR1 is SGHTA and CDR2 is FQGNSA. CDR3 size: 13 residues. Between the trimmed V and J ends, which lost 5 bases and 6 bases, there was a span of 10 bases. The DNA for the CDR3 is TGTGCCAGCAGCCGAAGACAGGCCGGGGAGCTGTTTTTT. Translating it yields CASSRRQAGELFF.

The chain employs TRBV7-9 and TRBJ2-7, with TRBD1 matching over 7 bases. This CDR3 has 15 residues. Germline CDR1 is SEHNR and CDR2 is FQNEAQ (reference sequence). The V segment lost 4 bases and the J segment 2 bases; nucleotides outside the gene matches: 8. Here the CDR3 DNA reads TGTGCCAGCAGCTGGGTCAACAGGGGCCCCTACGAGCAGTACTTC. This translates into CASSWVNRGPYEQYF.

The genes are TRBV30 and TRBJ1-1; possibly TRBD1 for D (6 bases). V shed 1 base and J shed 8 bases, with 14 bases lying between them. Germline V gene sequence: CDR1 GTSNPN, CDR2 SVGIG (reference sequence). The CDR3 spans 13 residues. In DNA form, the CDR3 reads TGTGCCTGGAGTGAGGTATTCGGGACAGAAGCTTTCTTT. Amino acids: CAWSEVFGTEAFF.

Of note for this clone: Other nucleotide sequences in the sample specify the same CDR3. The V call is TRBV19, the J call TRBJ2-7; 9 nucleotides align to TRBD1. The CDR3 extends over 14 amino acids. Germline loops: CDR1 LNHDA, CDR2 SQIVND (reference sequence). Losses at the gene ends were 4 bases for V and 2 bases for J; bases not matched to a gene: 3. CDR3 nucleotides: TGTGCCAGTAGTACCGGACAGGGGACCTACGAGCAGTACTTC. This sequence encodes CASSTGQGTYEQYF.

This chain joins TRBV14 and TRBJ2-2, with 9 bases lining up with TRBD1. The length of the CDR3 is 18 residues. Germline V CDR1 and CDR2: SGHDN, FVKESK. V trimming: 2 bases; J trimming: 0 bases; junction bases outside the gene matches: 7. CDR3 DNA sequence: TGTGCCAGCAGCCAACTGCCGGGACAGGGAACGAACACCGGGGAGCTGTTTTTT. Translation: CASSQLPGQGTNTGELFF.

The chain carries TRBV19 and TRBJ1-5, with 10 bases aligning to TRBD1. The germline V gene encodes CDR1 LNHDA and CDR2 SQIVND (reference sequence). This CDR3 has 16 amino acids. J gave up 2 bases and V 5 bases, and 6 bases lay outside the gene matches. The CDR3: CASSSDRGLGNQPQHF. The CDR3 nucleotides read TGTGCCAGTAGTTCAGACAGGGGGCTGGGCAATCAGCCCCAGCATTTT. Filled out from reference TRBV19 and TRBJ1-5, the complete variable domain reads DGGITQSPKYLFRKEGQNVTLSCEQNLNHDAMYWYRQDPGQGLRLIYYSQIVNDFQKGDIAEGYSVSREKKESFPLTVTSAQKNPTAFYLCASSSDRGLGNQPQHFGDGTRLSIL.

The chain employs TRBV30 and TRBJ2-1; D may be TRBD2 (6 bases). V was shortened by 3 bases and J by 2 bases, with 8 bases between the two germline ends. The V gene's germline CDR1 is GTSNPN and CDR2 SVGIG (reference sequence). The CDR3 runs 13 residues. In nucleotides, the CDR3 is TGTGCCTGGAGCGGGAGTGCCTACAATGAGCAGTTCTTC. Its protein is CAWSGSAYNEQFF.

The CDR3 DNA reads as TGTGCTAGTGGTTTGGTACAGGGTTGGACTGAAGCTTTCTTT. Encoded protein: CASGLVQGWTEAFF. The V call is TRBV12-5, the J call TRBJ1-1; TRBD1 is a possible D gene (6 bases). The CDR3 runs to 14 residues. CDR1 is LGHNT and CDR2 is FRNRAP in the germline V gene. V was clipped by 0 bases and J by 5 bases, with 10 bases between them.

As for this clone: The same CDR3 can be traced to other DNA sequences in this sample. The chain recombines TRBV18 with TRBJ2-5, with D unresolved. Germline V lookup: CDR1 KGHSH, CDR2 LQKENI. V gave up 6 bases and J gave up 4 bases, with 6 bases separating them. The CDR3 is 11 residues long. The CDR3 region has the DNA TGTGCCAGCTCTTCCGGAGAGACCCAGTACTTC. Amino acids: CASSSGETQYF.

This chain links TRBV29-1 with TRBJ1-2; TRBD1 aligns across 7 bases. The J segment lost 4 bases and the V segment lost 3 bases, leaving 23 bases of the junction unmatched. Germline loops: CDR1 SQVTM, CDR2 ANQGSEA. The CDR3 has 19 amino acids. CDR3 nucleotides: TGCAGCGTTGATACACCAACCCAATACCCACACAGGGGAGGCTATGGCTACACCTTC. Its translation: CSVDTPTQYPHRGGYGYTF. The full variable domain, with the rest looked up from reference TRBV29-1 and TRBJ1-2, is SAVISQKPSRDICQRGTSLTIQCQVDSQVTMMFWYRQQPGQSLTLIATANQGSEATYESGFVIDKFPISRPNLTFSTLTVSNMSPEDSSIYLCSVDTPTQYPHRGGYGYTFGSGTRLTVV.

The chain recombines TRBV6-4 with TRBJ1-2; 9 bases map to TRBD1. The CDR3 length is 13 residues. The V segment lost 4 bases and the J segment 4 bases; nucleotides outside the gene matches: 1. Germline lookup yields CDR1 MRHNA and CDR2 SNTAGT. Here the CDR3 reads CASSADRGYGYTF. Here the CDR3 DNA reads TGTGCCAGCAGTGCGGACAGGGGCTATGGCTACACCTTC.

This chain connects TRBV27 to TRBJ1-1; 8 bases are a match to TRBD1. V trimming: 4 bases; J trimming: 1 base; junction bases outside the gene matches: 5. CDR1 is MNHEY and CDR2 is SMNVEV in the germline V gene (reference sequence). This CDR3 spans 15 amino acids. The DNA for the CDR3 is TGTGCCAGCAGTTCCAGGGGGCTCCCGAACACTGAAGCTTTCTTT. Its protein product is CASSSRGLPNTEAFF.

This sequence joins TRBV6-1 and TRBJ2-1; D is uncertain. V was cut by 1 base and J by 2 bases, with 15 bases left in between. This CDR3 has 17 residues. Germline assignment: CDR1 MNHNS and CDR2 SASEGT. The CDR3 region has the DNA TGTGCCAGCAGTGAAGGAGTCGGCGCCGAGGCCTACAATGAGCAGTTCTTC. This encodes CASSEGVGAEAYNEQFF.

This chain joins TRBV2 and TRBJ2-7; possibly TRBD1 for D (6 bases). The V gene's germline CDR1 is SNHLY and CDR2 FYNNEI. Trimming left V 3 bases short and J 7 bases short, with 16 bases between. CDR3 length: 14 amino acids. The CDR3 bases are TGTGCCAGCAGTGATAGGGGGACGGTGGGTGAGCAGTACTTC. This translates into CASSDRGTVGEQYF.

J is TRBJ1-1 and V is TRBV19; D not resolved. Germline V gene data show CDR1 as LNHDA and CDR2 as SQIVND (reference sequence). The ends were cut back, 10 bases at V and 7 bases at J, with 10 bases in the middle. The CDR3 totals 10 residues. CDR3 DNA: TGTGCCACCTACCGGGATGAAGCTTTCTTT. Translating gives CATYRDEAFF.

J is TRBJ1-2 and V is TRBV18; tentatively, D is TRBD1 (6 bases). CDR1 is KGHSH and CDR2 is LQKENI in the germline V gene. The CDR3 has 14 residues. V was clipped by 5 bases and J by 6 bases, with 16 bases between them. The chain's CDR3 is CASSSLDSPDGYTF. The CDR3 coding sequence is TGTGCCAGCTCATCTTTGGACAGCCCAGATGGCTACACCTTC.

The J gene is TRBJ1-5, the V gene TRBV5-7, with 9 nucleotides matching TRBD1. TRBV5-7 falls under the ORF class, with uncertain function. The trim removed 0 bases at V and 3 bases at J, leaving 7 bases unmatched. This CDR3 is built from 17 residues. CDR3 nucleotides: TGTGCCAGCAGCTTGGGGGACAGGGTTGTCCTCAATCAGCCCCAGCATTTT. This codes for CASSLGDRVVLNQPQHF.

The rearrangement uses TRBV6-5 and TRBJ2-7; the D gene is possibly TRBD1 (6 bases). The CDR3 contains 15 residues. V lost 2 bases and J lost 1, with 12 bases in between. CDR1 is MNHEY and CDR2 is SVGAGI in the germline V gene. CDR3 region: CASSYGAGASYEQYF. Here the CDR3 DNA reads TGTGCCAGCAGTTACGGGGCAGGGGCTTCCTACGAGCAGTACTTC.